Given below is one TCR beta chain in context. The antigen is not known. This specimen belongs to a study of blood T cells in healthy people across ages. Findings of the study overall: More naive CD4+ cells and higher diversity were found in long-lived than in aged donors.

The authors isolated at least 7 million PBMCs per sample. Samples each yielded at least 6 micrograms of total RNA. Germline loops: CDR1 SGHRS, CDR2 YFSETQ. The CDR3 length is 14 residues. V lost 0 bases to trimming and J lost 4 bases, with 10 bases between them. For the second PCR, which ran for about 6 to 11 cycles, a sample-barcoded 5' primer and a J-beta primer mix were used. Individual samples furnished no less than 2.5 million CDR3-containing paired-end reads apiece. TCRdb re-called the 5' RACE reads through MiXCR, storing one row per CDR3 protein. The sample has 1.5 million to 2 million distinct CDR3 sequences, roughly 52% seen once.

This clonotype was sampled from a woman aged 40-49 years in good health. Sequencing input: blood. The rearrangement uses TRBV5-1 and TRBJ1-1, with D possibly matching TRBD1 (5 bases). In DNA, the CDR3 is TGCGCCAGCAGCTTGGGGGACCTGAGCACTGAAGCTTTCTTT. Translation: CASSLGDLSTEAFF.